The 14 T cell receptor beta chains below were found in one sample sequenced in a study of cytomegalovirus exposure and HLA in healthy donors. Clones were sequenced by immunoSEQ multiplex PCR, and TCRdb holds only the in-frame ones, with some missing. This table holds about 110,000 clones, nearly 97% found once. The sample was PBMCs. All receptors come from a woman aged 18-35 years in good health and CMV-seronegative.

CDR3 in DNA: TGTGCCACTGAGGGATTTCTGAACTATGGCTACACCTTC. Protein sequence: CATEGFLNYGYTF. V usage is TRBV7-2 and J usage is TRBJ1-2; D gene uncertain. Germline V gene sequence: CDR1 SGHTA, CDR2 FQGNSA. The CDR3 spans 13 residues. V dropped 10 bases and J dropped 2 bases, with 14 bases sitting between them.

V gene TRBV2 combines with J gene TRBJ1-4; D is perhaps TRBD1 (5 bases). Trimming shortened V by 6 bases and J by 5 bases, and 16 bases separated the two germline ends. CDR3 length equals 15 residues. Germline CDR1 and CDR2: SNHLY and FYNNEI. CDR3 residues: CASRKREGVNEKLFF. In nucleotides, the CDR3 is TGTGCCAGCAGGAAGCGAGAAGGGGTAAATGAAAAACTGTTTTTT.

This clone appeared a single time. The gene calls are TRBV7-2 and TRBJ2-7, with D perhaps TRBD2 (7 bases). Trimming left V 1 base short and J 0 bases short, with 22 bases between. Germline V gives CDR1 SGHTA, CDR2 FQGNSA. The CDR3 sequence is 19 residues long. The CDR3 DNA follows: TGTGCCAGCAGCTTAGTCGGACTAGGGGGGACATCAAGCTCCTACGAGCAGTACTTC. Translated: CASSLVGLGGTSSSYEQYF.

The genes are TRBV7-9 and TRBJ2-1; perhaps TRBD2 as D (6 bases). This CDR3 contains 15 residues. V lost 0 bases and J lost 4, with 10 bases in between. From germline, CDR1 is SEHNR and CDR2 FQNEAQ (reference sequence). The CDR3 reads CASSLASGEYNEQFF. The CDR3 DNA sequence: TGTGCCAGCAGCTTAGCTAGCGGAGAATACAATGAGCAGTTCTTC.

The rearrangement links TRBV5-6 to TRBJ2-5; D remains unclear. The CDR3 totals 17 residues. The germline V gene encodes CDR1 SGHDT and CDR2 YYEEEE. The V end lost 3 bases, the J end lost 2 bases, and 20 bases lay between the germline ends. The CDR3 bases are TGTGCCAGCAGCTCGGCCCTTTCGTTACAGAATCAAGAGACCCAGTACTTC. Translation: CASSSALSLQNQETQYF.

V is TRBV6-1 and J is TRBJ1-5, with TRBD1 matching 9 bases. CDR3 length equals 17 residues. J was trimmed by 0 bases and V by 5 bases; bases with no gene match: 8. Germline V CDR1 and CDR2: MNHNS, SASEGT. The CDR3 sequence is CASSKDRGGYSNQPQHF. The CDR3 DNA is TGTGCCAGCAGTAAAGACAGGGGGGGCTATAGCAATCAGCCCCAGCATTTT.

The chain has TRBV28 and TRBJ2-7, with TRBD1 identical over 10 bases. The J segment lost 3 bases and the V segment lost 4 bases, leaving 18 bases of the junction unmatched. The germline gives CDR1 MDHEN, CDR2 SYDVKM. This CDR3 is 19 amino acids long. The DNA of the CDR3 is TGTGCCAGCAGTTCCCTACCGGGACAGGGGTTCGGTTATGGCTACGAGCAGTACTTC. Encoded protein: CASSSLPGQGFGYGYEQYF.

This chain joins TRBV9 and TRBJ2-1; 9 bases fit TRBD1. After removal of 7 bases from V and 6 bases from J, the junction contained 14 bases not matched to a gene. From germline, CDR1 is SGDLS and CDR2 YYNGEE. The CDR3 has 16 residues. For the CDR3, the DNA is TGTGCCAGCTCAGACAGGGGGGCCGGTGTAAGCAATGAGCAGTTCTTC. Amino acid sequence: CASSDRGAGVSNEQFF. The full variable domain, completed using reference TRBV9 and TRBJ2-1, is DSGVTQTPKHLITATGQRVTLRCSPRSGDLSVYWYQQSLDQGLQFLIQYYNGEERAKGNILERFSAQQFPDLHSELNLSSLELGDSALYFCASSDRGAGVSNEQFFGPGTRLTVL.

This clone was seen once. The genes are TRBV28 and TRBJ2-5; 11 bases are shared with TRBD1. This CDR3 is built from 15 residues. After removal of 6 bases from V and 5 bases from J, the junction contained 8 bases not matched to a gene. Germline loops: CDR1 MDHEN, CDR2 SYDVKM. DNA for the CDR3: TGTGCCAGCAGGGTATGGACAGGGGGCAAGGAGACCCAGTACTTC. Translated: CASRVWTGGKETQYF.

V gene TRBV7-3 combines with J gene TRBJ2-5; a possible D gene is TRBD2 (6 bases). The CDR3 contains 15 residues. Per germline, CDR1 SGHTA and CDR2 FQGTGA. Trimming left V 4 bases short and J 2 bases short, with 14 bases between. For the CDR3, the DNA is TGTGCCAGCAGCTCCACTGGACGGGGGCAAGAGACCCAGTACTTC. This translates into CASSSTGRGQETQYF.

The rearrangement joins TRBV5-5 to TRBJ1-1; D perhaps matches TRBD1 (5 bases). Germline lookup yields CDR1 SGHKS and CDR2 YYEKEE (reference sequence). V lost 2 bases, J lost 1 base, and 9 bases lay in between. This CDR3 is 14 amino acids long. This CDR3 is CASSFDTGNTEAFF. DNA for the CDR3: TGTGCCAGCAGCTTCGATACAGGGAACACTGAAGCTTTCTTT.

CDR3 sequence: CATSIRDTLTGELFF. Here the CDR3 DNA reads TGTGCCACCAGCATCCGGGACACGCTCACCGGGGAGCTGTTTTTT. The chain couples TRBV15 to TRBJ2-2, with D possibly TRBD1 on 6 matching bases. The germline V and J ends were trimmed by 4 bases and 4 bases, with 13 bases remaining between them. The CDR3 loop spans 15 amino acids. Germline V gene lookup returns CDR1 LNHNV and CDR2 YYDKDF (reference sequence).

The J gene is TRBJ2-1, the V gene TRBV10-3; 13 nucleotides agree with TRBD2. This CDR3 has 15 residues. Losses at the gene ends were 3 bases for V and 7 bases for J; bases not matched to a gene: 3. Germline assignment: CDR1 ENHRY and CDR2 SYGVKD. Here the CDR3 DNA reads TGTGCCATCAGTGATCAGGGACTAGCGGGGAATGAGCAGTTCTTC. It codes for CAISDQGLAGNEQFF.

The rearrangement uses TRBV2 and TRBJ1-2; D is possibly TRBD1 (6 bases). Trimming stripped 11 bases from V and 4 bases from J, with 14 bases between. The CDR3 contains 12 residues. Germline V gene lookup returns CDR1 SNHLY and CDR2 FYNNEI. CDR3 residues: CAGRTGIYGYTF. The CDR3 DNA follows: TGTGCCGGGCGAACAGGGATCTATGGCTACACCTTC. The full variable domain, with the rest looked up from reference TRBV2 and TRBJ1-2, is EPEVTQTPSHQVTQMGQEVILRCVPISNHLYFYWYRQILGQKVEFLVSFYNNEISEKSEIFDDQFSVERPDGSNFTLKIRSTKLEDSAMYFCAGRTGIYGYTFGSGTRLTVV.